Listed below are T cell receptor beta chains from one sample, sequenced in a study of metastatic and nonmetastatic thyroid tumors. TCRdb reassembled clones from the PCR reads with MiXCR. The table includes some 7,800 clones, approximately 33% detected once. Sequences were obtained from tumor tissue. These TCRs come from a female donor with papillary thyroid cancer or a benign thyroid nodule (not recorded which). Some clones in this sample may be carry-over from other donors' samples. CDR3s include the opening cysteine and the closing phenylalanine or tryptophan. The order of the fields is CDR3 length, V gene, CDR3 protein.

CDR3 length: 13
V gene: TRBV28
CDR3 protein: CASKERAGTEAFF

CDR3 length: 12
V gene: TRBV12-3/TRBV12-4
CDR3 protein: CASSLQDYEQYF

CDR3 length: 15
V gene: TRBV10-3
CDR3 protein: CAISRPSPSTDTQYF

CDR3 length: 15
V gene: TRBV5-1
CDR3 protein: CASSLASRTSYEQYF

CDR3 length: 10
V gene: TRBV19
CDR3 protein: CASSGDFKFF

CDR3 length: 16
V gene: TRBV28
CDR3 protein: CASSLVLDRGGYEQYF

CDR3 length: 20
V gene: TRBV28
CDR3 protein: CASSLIRASDASSNTGELFF

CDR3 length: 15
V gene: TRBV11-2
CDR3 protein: CASSFRDYYYNEQFF

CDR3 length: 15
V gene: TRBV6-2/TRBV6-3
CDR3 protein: CASSLDRDGTDTQYF

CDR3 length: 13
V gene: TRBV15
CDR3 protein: CATGASGQDTQYF

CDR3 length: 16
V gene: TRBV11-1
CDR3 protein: CASSLVGQGPNNEQFF

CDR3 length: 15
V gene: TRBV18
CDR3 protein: CASSPSRGGDTEAFF

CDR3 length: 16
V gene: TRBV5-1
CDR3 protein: CASSLHRGAGADTQYF

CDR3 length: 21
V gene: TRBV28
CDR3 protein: CASSLRQGPQTRTGGNSPLHF

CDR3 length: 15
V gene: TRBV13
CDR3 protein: CASSPRPGTGAEQYF

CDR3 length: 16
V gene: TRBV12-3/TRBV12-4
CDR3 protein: CASSLQRQGRSYEQYF

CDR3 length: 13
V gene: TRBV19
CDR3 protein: CASRQDGTNEQFF

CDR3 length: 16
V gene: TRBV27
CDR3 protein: CASSPPSGRVTGELFF

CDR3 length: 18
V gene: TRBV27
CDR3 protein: CASSLQGAGFSGANVLTF

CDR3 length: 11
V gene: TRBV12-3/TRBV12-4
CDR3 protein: CASSRGTSHTF

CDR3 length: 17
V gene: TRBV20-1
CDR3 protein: CSARDRALAGAPNEQFF

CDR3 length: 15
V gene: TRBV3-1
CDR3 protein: CASSQELGGWSPLHF

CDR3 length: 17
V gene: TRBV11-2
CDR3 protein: CASSFRGLLVKTDTQYF

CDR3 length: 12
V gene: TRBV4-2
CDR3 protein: CASSQKGAEQFF

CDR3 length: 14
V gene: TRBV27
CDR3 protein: CASSYDRFSYEQYF

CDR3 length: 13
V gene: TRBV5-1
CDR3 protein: CASSFGQIYGYTF

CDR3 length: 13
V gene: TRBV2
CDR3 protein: CASIRDSPGELFF

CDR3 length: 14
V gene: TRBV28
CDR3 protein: CASSFGTVNTEAFF

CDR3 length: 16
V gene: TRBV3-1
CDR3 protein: CASSPDRRGPGNTIYF

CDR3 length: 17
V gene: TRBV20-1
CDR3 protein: CSARDRRGQGGMPEAFF

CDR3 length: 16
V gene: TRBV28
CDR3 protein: CASSLRQGNSNQPQHF

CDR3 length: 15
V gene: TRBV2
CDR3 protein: CASSVGVRGNYGYTF

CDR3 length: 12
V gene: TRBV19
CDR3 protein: CASSIRNTEAFF

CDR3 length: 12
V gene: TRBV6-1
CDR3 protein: CASSEGVREAFF

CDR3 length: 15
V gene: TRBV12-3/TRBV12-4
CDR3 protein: CASTRPGQGITEAFF

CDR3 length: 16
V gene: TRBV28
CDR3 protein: CASSSKILAGAYEQYF

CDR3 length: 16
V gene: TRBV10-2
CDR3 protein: CASTPYKDRNTGELFF

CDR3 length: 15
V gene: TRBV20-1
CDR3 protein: CSARDLAGTTDTQYF

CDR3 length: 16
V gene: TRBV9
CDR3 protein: CASNGLAGGPTDTQYF

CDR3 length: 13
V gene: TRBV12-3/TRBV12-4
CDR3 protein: CASGTGTVNEQFF

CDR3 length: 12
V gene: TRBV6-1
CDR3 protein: CASSGQGVEAFF

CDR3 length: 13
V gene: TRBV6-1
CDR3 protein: CASIPGGPYEQYF

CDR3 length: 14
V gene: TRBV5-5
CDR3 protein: CASSLATGNQPQHF

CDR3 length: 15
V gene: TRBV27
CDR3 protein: CASSGTSGRSHEQFF

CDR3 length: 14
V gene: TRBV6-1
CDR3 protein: CASRPSGQQETQYF

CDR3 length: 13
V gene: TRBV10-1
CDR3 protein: CASSEDLETGYTF

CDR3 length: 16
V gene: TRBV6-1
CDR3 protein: CATLPEAKGGGYEQYF

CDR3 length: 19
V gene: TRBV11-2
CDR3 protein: CASSDTGQGAGKGQETQYF

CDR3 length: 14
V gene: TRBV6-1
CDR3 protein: CASSWGQGAYEQYF

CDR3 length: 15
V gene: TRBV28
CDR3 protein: CASTEPGGPHTEAFF

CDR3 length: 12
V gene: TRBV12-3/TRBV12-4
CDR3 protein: CASSLVSNIQYF

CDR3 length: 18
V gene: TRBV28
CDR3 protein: CASSLLPLAGGRNYGYTF

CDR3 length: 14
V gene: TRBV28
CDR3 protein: CASSFVGGVYEQYF